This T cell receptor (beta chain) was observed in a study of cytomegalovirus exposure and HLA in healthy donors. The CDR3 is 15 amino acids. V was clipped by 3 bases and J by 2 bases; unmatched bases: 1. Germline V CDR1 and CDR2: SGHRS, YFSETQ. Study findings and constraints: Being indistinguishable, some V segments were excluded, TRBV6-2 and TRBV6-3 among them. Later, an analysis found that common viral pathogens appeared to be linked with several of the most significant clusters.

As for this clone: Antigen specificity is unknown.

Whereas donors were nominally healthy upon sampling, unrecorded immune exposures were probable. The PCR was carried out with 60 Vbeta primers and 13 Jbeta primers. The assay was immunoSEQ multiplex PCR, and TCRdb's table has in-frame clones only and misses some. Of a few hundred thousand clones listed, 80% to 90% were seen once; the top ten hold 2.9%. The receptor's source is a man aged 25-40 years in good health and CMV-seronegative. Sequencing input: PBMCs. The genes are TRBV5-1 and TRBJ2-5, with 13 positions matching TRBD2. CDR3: CASSSGLAGQETQYF. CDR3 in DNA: TGCGCCAGCAGCTCGGGACTAGCGGGACAAGAGACCCAGTACTTC.